This note documents a single T cell receptor beta chain sequence. Antigen specificity is unknown. This record belongs to a study of PD-1 blockade in classical Hodgkin lymphoma. General observations from the study: Why the repertoires differ is still unclear, perhaps disease activity or prior therapy.

Relapses following autologous stem cell transplantation were seen in all patients, with brentuximab vedotin exposure varying. This CDR3 contains 13 residues. Germline CDR1 SGHAT, CDR2 FQNNGV. V lost 0 bases, J lost 2 bases, and 5 bases lay in between. The data were produced by immunoSEQ multiplex PCR, yet TCRdb's version contains in-frame clones alone and is incomplete. The sample lists about 13,000 clones, about 90% seen once, with over 9.5% in the top ten. This rearrangement joins TRBV11-2 to TRBJ2-7; unclear D gene. The clonotype comes from a human donor with classical Hodgkin lymphoma. The starting material was peripheral blood mononuclear cells (PBMCs), obtained at baseline. The CDR3 here is CASSLERTYEQYF. CDR3 in DNA: TGTGCCAGCAGCTTAGAGCGCACCTACGAGCAGTACTTC.